These T cell receptor beta chains were read from a single sample in a study of cytomegalovirus exposure and HLA in healthy donors. Clones were sequenced by immunoSEQ multiplex PCR, and TCRdb holds only the in-frame ones, with some missing. In the table there are some 150,000 clones, 60% to 80% of which are singletons. The material sequenced was PBMCs. Receptors were obtained from a man aged 35 to 55 in good health and CMV-seronegative. Each CDR3 is given with its conserved first and last residue. Each record gives: clone size, J gene, V gene, D gene, CDR3 protein, CDR3 DNA. A D gene is named only where the DNA matches it firmly. Clone size is not always given. Where it is, it says once, few, many or a class for expanded clones.

NA | TRBJ2-5 | TRBV9 | TRBD2 | CASSVGAGGPQETQYF | TGTGCCAGCAGCGTAGGGGCGGGGGGGCCCCAAGAGACCCAGTACTTC
NA | TRBJ2-3 | TRBV6-5 | NA | CASSPAGTDTQYF | TGTGCCAGCAGCCCAGCGGGCACAGATACGCAGTATTTT
NA | TRBJ1-1 | TRBV28 | NA | CASSPPWAGGTEAFF | TGTGCCAGCAGTCCCCCTTGGGCGGGAGGGACTGAAGCTTTCTTT
NA | TRBJ2-7 | TRBV19 | TRBD1 | CASSIEDRAPYEQYF | TGTGCCAGTAGTATAGAAGACAGGGCCCCCTACGAGCAGTACTTC
NA | TRBJ2-7 | TRBV5-4 | TRBD1 | CASSPPQGHEQYF | TGTGCCAGCAGCCCACCACAGGGGCACGAGCAGTACTTC
once | TRBJ2-5 | TRBV29-1 | NA | CSGRGGEETQYF | TGCAGCGGAAGGGGCGGGGAAGAGACCCAGTACTTC
NA | TRBJ1-2 | TRBV6-1 | NA | CASTSRGRGYGGYTF | TGCGCCAGCACCTCTCGGGGCAGGGGATACGGAGGCTACACCTTC
NA | TRBJ2-2 | TRBV15 | NA | CATSRLVVRNTGGLFF | TGTGCCACCAGCAGGCTAGTAGTTAGGAACACCGGGGGGCTGTTTTTT
NA | TRBJ2-1 | TRBV7-2 | TRBD1 | CASSLWDRSVNNEQFF | TGTGCCAGCAGCTTATGGGACAGGTCCGTAAACAATGAGCAGTTCTTC
NA | TRBJ1-1 | TRBV19 | NA | CASSSPKRWDTEAFF | TGTGCCAGTAGTTCCCCGAAGAGGTGGGACACTGAAGCTTTCTTT
NA | TRBJ2-3 | TRBV7-2 | TRBD1 | CASRIPGQGADTQYF | TGTGCCAGCAGGATACCGGGACAGGGGGCAGATACGCAGTATTTT
NA | TRBJ2-2 | TRBV5-4 | NA | CASSLSGVVTGELFF | TGTGCCAGCAGCTTGAGTGGAGTCGTCACCGGGGAGCTGTTTTTT
NA | TRBJ2-1 | TRBV6-5 | TRBD1 | CASSYSWTGTNNEQFF | TGTGCCAGCAGTTACTCCTGGACAGGGACCAACAATGAGCAGTTCTTC
NA | TRBJ1-1 | TRBV6-1 | NA | CASSPVHRDTEAFF | TGTGCCAGCAGTCCCGTCCACCGGGACACTGAAGCTTTCTTT
NA | TRBJ1-6 | TRBV7-2 | NA | CASSLAPPGVDSPLHF | TGTGCCAGCAGCTTAGCGCCGCCAGGGGTTGATTCACCCCTCCACTTT
once | TRBJ1-2 | TRBV7-9 | NA | CASSLGDIFYGYTF | TGTGCCAGCAGCTTAGGGGACATCTTCTATGGCTACACCTTC
NA | TRBJ2-7 | TRBV5-1 | TRBD1 | CASSYRTGGSYEQYF | TGCGCCAGCAGTTATAGAACAGGGGGCTCCTACGAGCAGTACTTC
NA | TRBJ1-5 | TRBV7-9 | TRBD1 | CASSGTDYSNQPQHF | TGTGCCAGCAGCGGGACAGACTATAGCAATCAGCCCCAGCATTTT
NA | TRBJ2-5 | TRBV4-1 | NA | CASSQDRTGNKETQYF | TGCGCCAGCAGCCAAGACAGGACGGGGAATAAAGAGACCCAGTACTTC
NA | TRBJ1-2 | TRBV7-6 | TRBD1 | CASSFSGTGPGGYTF | TGTGCCAGCAGCTTTTCCGGGACAGGGCCTGGCGGCTACACCTTC
few | TRBJ2-7 | TRBV5-6 | NA | CASSLPGSSYEQYF | TGTGCCAGCAGCCTGCCCGGTAGCTCCTACGAGCAGTACTTC
NA | TRBJ1-3 | TRBV6-5 | NA | CASSYSRVSSGNTIYF | TGTGCCAGCAGTTACTCGAGGGTGAGCTCTGGAAACACCATATATTTT
NA | TRBJ1-2 | TRBV7-6 | TRBD1 | CASSLGTGGDGYTF | TGTGCCAGCAGCCTGGGGACAGGGGGGGATGGCTACACCTTC
NA | TRBJ2-1 | TRBV19 | TRBD1 | CASSIRGDSIKGHNEQFF | TGTGCCAGTAGTATAAGAGGGGACAGTATCAAGGGACACAATGAGCAGTTCTTC
NA | TRBJ2-2 | TRBV11-3 | TRBD1 | CASSLDLGRGTGELFF | TGTGCCAGCAGCTTAGATCTCGGCAGGGGGACCGGGGAGCTGTTTTTT
few | TRBJ2-3 | TRBV7-2 | NA | CASSYGPSTDTQYF | TGTGCCAGCAGCTACGGTCCAAGCACAGATACGCAGTATTTT
NA | TRBJ1-5 | TRBV9 | NA | CASSVGSGSGQPQHF | TGTGCCAGCAGCGTAGGTTCAGGGTCCGGTCAGCCCCAGCATTTT
NA | TRBJ1-1 | TRBV5-1 | NA | CASSLGVGRNQVNTEAFF | TGCGCCAGCAGCTTAGGGGTAGGCAGAAATCAGGTGAACACTGAAGCTTTCTTT
NA | TRBJ1-4 | TRBV28 | NA | CASSSPSGIGKLFF | TGTGCCAGCAGTTCTCCGTCAGGGATTGGAAAACTGTTTTTT
few | TRBJ1-1 | TRBV4-3 | NA | CASSRDRNTEAFF | TGCGCCAGCAGCCGAGACAGGAACACTGAAGCTTTCTTT
NA | TRBJ1-4 | TRBV18 | NA | CASSPPGDAEKLFF | TGTGCCAGCTCACCCCCGGGGGATGCGGAAAAACTGTTTTTT
NA | TRBJ2-5 | TRBV15 | NA | CATSIGTQETQYF | TGTGCCACCAGCATCGGTACCCAAGAGACCCAGTACTTC
NA | TRBJ1-6 | TRBV6-1 | TRBD1 | CASRAGTGSSTLHF | TGTGCCAGCAGAGCCGGGACAGGGAGTAGCACCCTCCACTTT
NA | TRBJ1-1 | TRBV2 | NA | CASLYSGNTEAFF | TGTGCCAGCCTTTACAGTGGGAACACTGAAGCTTTCTTT
NA | TRBJ2-3 | TRBV4-3 | TRBD1 | CASSQRDRGTDTQYF | TGCGCCAGCAGCCAACGGGACAGGGGCACAGATACGCAGTATTTT
NA | TRBJ2-5 | TRBV9 | NA | CASSVGRTGRDLQETQYF | TGTGCCAGCAGCGTAGGGCGGACAGGGAGGGACCTCCAAGAGACCCAGTACTTC
NA | TRBJ2-1 | TRBV4-1 | TRBD2 | CASSQPGLAGGDEQFF | TGCGCCAGCAGCCAGCCGGGACTAGCGGGAGGCGATGAGCAGTTCTTC
NA | TRBJ2-7 | TRBV2 | NA | CASSTGTSPYEQYF | TGTGCCAGCAGTACCGGGACATCTCCCTACGAGCAGTACTTC